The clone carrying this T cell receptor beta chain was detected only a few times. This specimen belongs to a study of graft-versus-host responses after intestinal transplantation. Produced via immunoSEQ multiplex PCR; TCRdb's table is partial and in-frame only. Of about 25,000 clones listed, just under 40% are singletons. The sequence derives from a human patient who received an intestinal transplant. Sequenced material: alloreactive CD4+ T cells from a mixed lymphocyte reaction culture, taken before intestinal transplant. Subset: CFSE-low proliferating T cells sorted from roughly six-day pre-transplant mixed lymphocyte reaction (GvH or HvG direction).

The CDR3 loop is CASSQDRLPYEQYF. CDR3 bases: TGTGCCAGCAGCCAGGACAGATTACCCTACGAGCAGTACTTC. This chain joins TRBV4-2 and TRBJ2-7; D is perhaps TRBD1 (6 bases). Per the germline V gene, CDR1 is LGHNA and CDR2 is YNFKEQ. The CDR3 totals 14 residues. V lost 3 bases and J 2 bases, leaving 11 bases between the germline ends.